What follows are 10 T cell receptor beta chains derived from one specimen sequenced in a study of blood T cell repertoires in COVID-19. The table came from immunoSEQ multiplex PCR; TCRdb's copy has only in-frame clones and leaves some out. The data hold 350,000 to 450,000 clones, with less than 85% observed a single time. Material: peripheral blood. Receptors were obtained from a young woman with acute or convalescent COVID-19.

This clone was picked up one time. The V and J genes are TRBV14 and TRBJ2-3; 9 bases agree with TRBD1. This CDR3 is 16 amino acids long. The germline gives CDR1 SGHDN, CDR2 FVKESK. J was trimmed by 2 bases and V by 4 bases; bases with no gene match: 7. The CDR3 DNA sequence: TGTGCCAGCAGCCCACACACAGGGGGCAACACAGATACGCAGTATTTT. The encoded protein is CASSPHTGGNTDTQYF.

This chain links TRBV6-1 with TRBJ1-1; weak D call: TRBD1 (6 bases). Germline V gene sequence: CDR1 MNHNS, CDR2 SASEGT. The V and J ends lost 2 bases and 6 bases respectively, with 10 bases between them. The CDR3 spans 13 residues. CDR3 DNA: TGTGCCAGCAGTGAAACAGGGATTGCTGAAGCTTTCTTT. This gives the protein CASSETGIAEAFF.

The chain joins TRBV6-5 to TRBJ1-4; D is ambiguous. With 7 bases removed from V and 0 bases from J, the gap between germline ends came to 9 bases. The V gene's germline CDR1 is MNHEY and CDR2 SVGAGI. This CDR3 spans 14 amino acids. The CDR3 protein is CASTISATNEKLFF. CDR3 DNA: TGTGCCAGCACAATCAGTGCAACTAATGAAAAACTGTTTTTT.

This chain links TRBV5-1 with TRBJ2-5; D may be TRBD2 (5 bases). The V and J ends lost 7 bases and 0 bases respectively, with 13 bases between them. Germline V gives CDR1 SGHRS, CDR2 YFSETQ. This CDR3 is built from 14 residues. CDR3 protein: CASGGGADQETQYF. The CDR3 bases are TGCGCCAGCGGTGGAGGCGCTGACCAAGAGACCCAGTACTTC.

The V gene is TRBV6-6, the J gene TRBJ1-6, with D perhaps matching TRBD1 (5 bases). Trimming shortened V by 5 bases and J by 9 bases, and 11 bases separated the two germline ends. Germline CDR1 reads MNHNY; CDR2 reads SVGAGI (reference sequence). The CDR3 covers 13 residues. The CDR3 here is CASSPAGRSPLHF. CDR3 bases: TGTGCCAGCAGTCCGGCGGGACGTTCACCCCTCCACTTT.

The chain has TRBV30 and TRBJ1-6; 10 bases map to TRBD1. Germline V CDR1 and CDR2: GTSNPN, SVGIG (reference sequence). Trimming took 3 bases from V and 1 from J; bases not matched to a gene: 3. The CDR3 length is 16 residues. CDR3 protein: CAWRRTGGSYNSPLHF. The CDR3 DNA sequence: TGTGCCTGGAGGCGGACAGGGGGGTCCTATAATTCACCCCTCCACTTT.

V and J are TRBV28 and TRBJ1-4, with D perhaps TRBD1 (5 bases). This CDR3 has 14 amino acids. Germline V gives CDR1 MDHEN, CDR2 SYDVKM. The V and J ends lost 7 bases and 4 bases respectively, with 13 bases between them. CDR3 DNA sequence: TGTGCCAGCATGGTCGGGGGAAATAATGAAAAACTGTTTTTT. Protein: CASMVGGNNEKLFF.

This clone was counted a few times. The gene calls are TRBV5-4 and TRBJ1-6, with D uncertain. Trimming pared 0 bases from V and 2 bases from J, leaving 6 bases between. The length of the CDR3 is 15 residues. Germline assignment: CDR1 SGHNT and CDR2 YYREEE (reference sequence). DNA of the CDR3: TGTGCCAGCAGCTTGGGGCAGACCTATAATTCACCCCTCCACTTT. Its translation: CASSLGQTYNSPLHF. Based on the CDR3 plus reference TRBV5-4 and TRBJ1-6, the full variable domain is ETGVTQSPTHLIKTRGQQVTLRCSSQSGHNTVSWYQQALGQGPQFIFQYYREEENGRGNFPPRFSGLQFPNYSSELNVNALELDDSALYLCASSLGQTYNSPLHFGNGTRLTVT.

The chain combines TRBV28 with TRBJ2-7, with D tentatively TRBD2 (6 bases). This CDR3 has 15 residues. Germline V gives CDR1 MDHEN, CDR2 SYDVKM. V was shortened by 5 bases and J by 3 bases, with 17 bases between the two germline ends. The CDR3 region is CASSQKSGSGYEQYF. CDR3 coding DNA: TGTGCCAGCAGTCAAAAGTCCGGGAGTGGCTACGAGCAGTACTTC.

The CDR3 protein is CASSASYEQYF. In DNA form, the CDR3 reads TGTGCCAGCAGTGCGTCCTACGAGCAGTACTTC. This sequence joins TRBV12-3 or TRBV12-4 and TRBJ2-7; D is undetermined. With 5 bases removed from V and 1 base from J, the gap between germline ends came to 3 bases. The CDR3 contains 11 residues.